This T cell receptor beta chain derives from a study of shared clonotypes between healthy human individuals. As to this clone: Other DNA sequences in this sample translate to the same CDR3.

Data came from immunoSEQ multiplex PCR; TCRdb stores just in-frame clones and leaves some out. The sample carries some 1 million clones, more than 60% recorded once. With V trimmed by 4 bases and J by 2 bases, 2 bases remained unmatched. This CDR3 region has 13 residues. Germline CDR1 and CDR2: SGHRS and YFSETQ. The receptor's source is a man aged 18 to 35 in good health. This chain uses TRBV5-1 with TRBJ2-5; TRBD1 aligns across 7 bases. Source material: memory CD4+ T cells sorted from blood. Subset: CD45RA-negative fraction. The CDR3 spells CASSLGQQETQYF. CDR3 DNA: TGCGCCAGCAGCCTGGGACAGCAAGAGACCCAGTACTTC.